Listed below are T cell receptor beta chains from one sample, sequenced in a study of blood T cell repertoires in COVID-19. Method: immunoSEQ multiplex PCR; TCRdb's copy keeps in-frame clones and lacks some. The table records over 10,000 clones, roughly 90% of them present only once. The sequenced sample consisted of peripheral blood. These receptors all stem from a man aged 70-80 years with active COVID-19. CDR3s include the opening cysteine and the closing phenylalanine or tryptophan. Fields, in order: clone size, J gene, D gene, V gene, CDR3 DNA, CDR3 protein. D genes are given only for firm matches. Expanded clones are given a class, and other clones once, few, many or no size at all.

clone size: -
J gene: TRBJ1-1
D gene: TRBD1
V gene: TRBV5-1
CDR3 DNA: TGCGCCAGCAGCTCGACAGGGGGAATCGGTGAAGCTTTCTTT
CDR3 protein: CASSSTGGIGEAFF

clone size: -
J gene: TRBJ2-6
D gene: TRBD1
V gene: TRBV5-4
CDR3 DNA: TGTGCCAGCAGCTTGGGGGACAGCTCTGGGGCCAACGTCCTGACTTTC
CDR3 protein: CASSLGDSSGANVLTF

clone size: -
J gene: TRBJ2-7
D gene: TRBD1
V gene: TRBV6-2/TRBV6-3
CDR3 DNA: TGTGCCAGCAGTTACTCCCAGGGGGCTTTAGGTACCTACGAGCAGTACTTC
CDR3 protein: CASSYSQGALGTYEQYF

clone size: -
J gene: TRBJ1-2
D gene: TRBD1
V gene: TRBV5-1
CDR3 DNA: TGCGCCAGCAGCGGACAGGGGGCTAACTATGGCTACACCTTC
CDR3 protein: CASSGQGANYGYTF

clone size: -
J gene: TRBJ2-6
D gene: TRBD1
V gene: TRBV5-1
CDR3 DNA: TGCGCCAGCAGCCCACAGGGGCCTAGGGCCAACGTCCTGACTTTC
CDR3 protein: CASSPQGPRANVLTF

clone size: -
J gene: TRBJ1-2
D gene: TRBD1
V gene: TRBV6-5
CDR3 DNA: TGTGCCAGCAGCATAACAGGGGCGATCTATGGCTACACCTTC
CDR3 protein: CASSITGAIYGYTF

clone size: -
J gene: TRBJ1-2
D gene: -
V gene: TRBV4-1
CDR3 DNA: TGCGCCAGCAGCCACCACTGGGGAGGGGCGGACTATGGCTACACCTTC
CDR3 protein: CASSHHWGGADYGYTF

clone size: -
J gene: TRBJ2-7
D gene: -
V gene: TRBV30
CDR3 DNA: TGTGCCTGGAGTGTCCCTCGGGAGCAGTACTTC
CDR3 protein: CAWSVPREQYF

clone size: -
J gene: TRBJ2-2
D gene: TRBD2
V gene: TRBV18
CDR3 DNA: TGTGCCAGCTCACAAGGACTAGCGGGAGGAGTCACCGGGGAGCTGTTTTTT
CDR3 protein: CASSQGLAGGVTGELFF

clone size: -
J gene: TRBJ1-5
D gene: -
V gene: TRBV6-5
CDR3 DNA: TGTGCCAGCAACTTCGGGTCCAGGGCGGTTGAACCCCAGCATTTT
CDR3 protein: CASNFGSRAVEPQHF

clone size: -
J gene: TRBJ1-3
D gene: -
V gene: TRBV18
CDR3 DNA: TGTGCCAGCTCACTCAAGACAGGAAACTCTGGAAACACCATATATTTT
CDR3 protein: CASSLKTGNSGNTIYF

clone size: -
J gene: TRBJ1-2
D gene: -
V gene: TRBV4-2
CDR3 DNA: TGTGCCAGCAGCCAAGACCCTGCAGGGGACTATGGCTACACCTTC
CDR3 protein: CASSQDPAGDYGYTF

clone size: once
J gene: TRBJ1-2
D gene: -
V gene: TRBV19
CDR3 DNA: TGTGCCAGTAGATCGACAGGACCTGCTGGCTACACCTTC
CDR3 protein: CASRSTGPAGYTF

clone size: -
J gene: TRBJ2-7
D gene: TRBD1
V gene: TRBV5-1
CDR3 DNA: TGCGCCAGCAGCTTGGTGGGACAGGGCCTCCTCGAGCAGTACTTC
CDR3 protein: CASSLVGQGLLEQYF

clone size: -
J gene: TRBJ2-7
D gene: TRBD1
V gene: TRBV2
CDR3 DNA: TGTGCCAGCAGGTGGGGGACAGGGGGGAACGAGCAGTACTTC
CDR3 protein: CASRWGTGGNEQYF

clone size: -
J gene: TRBJ1-2
D gene: TRBD1
V gene: TRBV12-3/TRBV12-4
CDR3 DNA: TGTGCCAGCAGCACCGGGACAGTTTTAGGCTACACCTTC
CDR3 protein: CASSTGTVLGYTF

clone size: -
J gene: TRBJ2-1
D gene: TRBD2
V gene: TRBV4-3
CDR3 DNA: TGCGCCAGCAGCCAAGATCCGCGGGGGACCAGCTCCTACAATGAGCAGTTCTTC
CDR3 protein: CASSQDPRGTSSYNEQFF

clone size: -
J gene: TRBJ2-7
D gene: TRBD1
V gene: TRBV6-5
CDR3 DNA: TGTGCCAGCAGGGGGGACAGGGACTCCTACGAGCAGTACTTC
CDR3 protein: CASRGDRDSYEQYF

clone size: -
J gene: TRBJ1-4
D gene: -
V gene: TRBV11-3
CDR3 DNA: TGTGCCAGCAGCTCTTCCGGGAGTGAAAAACTGTTTTTT
CDR3 protein: CASSSSGSEKLFF

clone size: once
J gene: TRBJ2-5
D gene: -
V gene: TRBV6-2/TRBV6-3
CDR3 DNA: TGTGCCAGCAGTTCCCCCGGGGGTAGACACAACCAAGAGACCCAGTACTTC
CDR3 protein: CASSSPGGRHNQETQYF

clone size: -
J gene: TRBJ2-5
D gene: -
V gene: TRBV5-1
CDR3 DNA: TGCGCCAGCAGCTTCGGGGTCGGTGGGAGGATCCAAGAGACCCAGTACTTC
CDR3 protein: CASSFGVGGRIQETQYF

clone size: once
J gene: TRBJ1-2
D gene: -
V gene: TRBV27
CDR3 DNA: TGTGCCAGCAGTTCATTGAACTATGGCTACACCTTC
CDR3 protein: CASSSLNYGYTF

clone size: once
J gene: TRBJ2-7
D gene: TRBD1
V gene: TRBV11-1
CDR3 DNA: TGTGCCAGCAGCTTAGTGGGACAGGGGTCCTACGAGCAGTACTTC
CDR3 protein: CASSLVGQGSYEQYF

clone size: -
J gene: TRBJ2-3
D gene: -
V gene: TRBV29-1
CDR3 DNA: TGCAGCGTTGAGGGATTAGCGCCCTCAGATACGCAGTATTTT
CDR3 protein: CSVEGLAPSDTQYF

clone size: -
J gene: TRBJ1-1
D gene: -
V gene: TRBV12-5
CDR3 DNA: TGTGCTAGTGGTTCCGAATCTGGTTTGGGAGCTGAAGCTTTCTTT
CDR3 protein: CASGSESGLGAEAFF